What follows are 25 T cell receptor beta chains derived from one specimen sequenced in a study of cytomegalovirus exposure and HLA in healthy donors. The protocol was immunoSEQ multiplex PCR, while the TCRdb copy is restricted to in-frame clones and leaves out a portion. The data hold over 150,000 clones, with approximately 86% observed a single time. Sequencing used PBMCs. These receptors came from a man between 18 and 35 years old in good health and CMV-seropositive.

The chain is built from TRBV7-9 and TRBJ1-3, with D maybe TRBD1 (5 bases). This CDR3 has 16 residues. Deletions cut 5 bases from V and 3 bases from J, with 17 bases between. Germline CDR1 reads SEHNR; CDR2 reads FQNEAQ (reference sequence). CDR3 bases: TGTGCCAGCAGCAAATTGGCAGGGATTTATGGAAACACCATATATTTT. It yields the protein CASSKLAGIYGNTIYF.

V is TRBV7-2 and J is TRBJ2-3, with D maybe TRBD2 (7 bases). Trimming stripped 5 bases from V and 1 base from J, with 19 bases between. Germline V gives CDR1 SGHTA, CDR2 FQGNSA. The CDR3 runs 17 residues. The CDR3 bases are TGTGCCAGCAGCCAGAGGGGGGGCGGGACTCGCACAGATACGCAGTATTTT. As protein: CASSQRGGGTRTDTQYF.

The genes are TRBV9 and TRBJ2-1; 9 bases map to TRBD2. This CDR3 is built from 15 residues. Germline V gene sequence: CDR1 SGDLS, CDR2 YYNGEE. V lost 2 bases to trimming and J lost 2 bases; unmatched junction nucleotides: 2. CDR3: CASSVASGTYNEQFF. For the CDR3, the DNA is TGTGCCAGCAGCGTGGCTAGCGGGACCTACAATGAGCAGTTCTTC.

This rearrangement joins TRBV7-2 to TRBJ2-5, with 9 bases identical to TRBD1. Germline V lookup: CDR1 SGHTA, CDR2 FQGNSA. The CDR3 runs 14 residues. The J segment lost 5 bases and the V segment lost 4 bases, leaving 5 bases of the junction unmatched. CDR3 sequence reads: CASSSRTGAETQYF. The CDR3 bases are TGTGCCAGCAGCTCCCGGACAGGGGCGGAGACCCAGTACTTC.

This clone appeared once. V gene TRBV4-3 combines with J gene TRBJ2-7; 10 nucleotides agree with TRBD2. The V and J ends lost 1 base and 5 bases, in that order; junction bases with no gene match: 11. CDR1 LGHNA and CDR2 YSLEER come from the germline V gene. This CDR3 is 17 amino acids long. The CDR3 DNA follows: TGCGCCAGCAGCCAAGTAGGGAGCGGGAGGGCCAGAAACGAGCAGTACTTC. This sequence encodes CASSQVGSGRARNEQYF.

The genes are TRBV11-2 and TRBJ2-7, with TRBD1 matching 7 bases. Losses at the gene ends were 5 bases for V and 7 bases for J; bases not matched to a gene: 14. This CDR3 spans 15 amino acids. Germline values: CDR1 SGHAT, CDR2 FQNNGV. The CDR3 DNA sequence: TGTGCCAGCAGCGATCGACAGGGAAACTTGAGGGAGCAGTACTTC. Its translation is CASSDRQGNLREQYF.

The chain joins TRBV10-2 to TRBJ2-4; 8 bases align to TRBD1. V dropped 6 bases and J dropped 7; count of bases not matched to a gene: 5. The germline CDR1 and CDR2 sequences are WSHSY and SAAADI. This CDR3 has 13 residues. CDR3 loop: CASRGQALNIQYF. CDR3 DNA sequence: TGCGCCAGCAGGGGACAGGCCCTTAACATTCAGTACTTC.

The CDR3 loop is CASSLFGQNYGYTF. CDR3 DNA: TGTGCCAGCAGCTTGTTCGGACAGAACTATGGCTACACCTTC. The J gene is TRBJ1-2, the V gene TRBV7-8; tentatively, D is TRBD1 (6 bases). Trimming pared 3 bases from V and 2 bases from J, leaving 10 bases between. The CDR3 covers 14 residues. Germline loops: CDR1 SGHVS, CDR2 FQNEAQ.

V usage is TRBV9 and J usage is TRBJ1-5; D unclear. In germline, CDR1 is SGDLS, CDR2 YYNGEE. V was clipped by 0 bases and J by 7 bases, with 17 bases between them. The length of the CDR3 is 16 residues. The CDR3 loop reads CASSVGDTGRGQPQHF. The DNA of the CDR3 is TGTGCCAGCAGCGTAGGTGACACGGGCCGCGGGCAGCCCCAGCATTTT.

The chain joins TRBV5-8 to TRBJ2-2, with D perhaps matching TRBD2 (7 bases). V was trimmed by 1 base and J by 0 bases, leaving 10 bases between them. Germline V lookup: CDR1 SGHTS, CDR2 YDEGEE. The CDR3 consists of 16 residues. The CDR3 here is CASSLMRGPNTGELFF. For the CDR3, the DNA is TGTGCCAGCAGCTTGATGCGGGGGCCGAACACCGGGGAGCTGTTTTTT.

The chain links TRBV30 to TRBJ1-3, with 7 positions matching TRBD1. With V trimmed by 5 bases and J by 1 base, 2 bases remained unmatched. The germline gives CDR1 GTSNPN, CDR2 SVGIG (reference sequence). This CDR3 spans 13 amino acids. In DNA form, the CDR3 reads TGTGCCTGGCAGACAGGGTCTGGAAACACCATATATTTT. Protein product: CAWQTGSGNTIYF. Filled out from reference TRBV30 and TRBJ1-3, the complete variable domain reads SQTIHQWPATLVQPVGSPLSLECTVEGTSNPNLYWYRQAAGRGLQLLFYSVGIGQISSEVPQNLSASRPQDRQFILSSKKLLLSDSGFYLCAWQTGSGNTIYFGEGSWLTVV.

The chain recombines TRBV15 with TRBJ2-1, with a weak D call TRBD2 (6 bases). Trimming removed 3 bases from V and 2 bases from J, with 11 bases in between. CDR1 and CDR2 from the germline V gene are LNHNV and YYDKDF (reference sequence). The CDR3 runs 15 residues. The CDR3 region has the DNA TGTGCCACCAGCAGTGGCGGGAACCCCTACAATGAGCAGTTCTTC. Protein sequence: CATSSGGNPYNEQFF.

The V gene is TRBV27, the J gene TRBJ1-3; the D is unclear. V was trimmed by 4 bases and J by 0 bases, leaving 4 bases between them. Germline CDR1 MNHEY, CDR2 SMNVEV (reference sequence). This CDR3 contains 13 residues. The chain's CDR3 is CASSSRSGNTIYF. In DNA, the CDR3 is TGTGCCAGCAGTTCGCGCTCTGGAAACACCATATATTTT.

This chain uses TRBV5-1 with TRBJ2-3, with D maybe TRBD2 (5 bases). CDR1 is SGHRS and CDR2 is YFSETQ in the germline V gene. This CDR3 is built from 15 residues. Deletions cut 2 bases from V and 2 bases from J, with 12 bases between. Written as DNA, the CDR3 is TGCGCCAGCAGCTTTCAAGCGGAATACACAGATACGCAGTATTTT. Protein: CASSFQAEYTDTQYF.

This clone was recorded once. The CDR3 sequence is CASSYFDSPNSPLHF. CDR3 nucleotide sequence: TGTGCCAGCAGTTACTTCGATAGTCCTAATTCACCCCTCCACTTT. The chain uses TRBV6-6 and TRBJ1-6; D call uncertain. Trimming cost V 1 base and J 6 bases, with 10 bases left between them. The CDR3 covers 15 residues. Germline CDR1 reads MNHNY; CDR2 reads SVGAGI (reference sequence).

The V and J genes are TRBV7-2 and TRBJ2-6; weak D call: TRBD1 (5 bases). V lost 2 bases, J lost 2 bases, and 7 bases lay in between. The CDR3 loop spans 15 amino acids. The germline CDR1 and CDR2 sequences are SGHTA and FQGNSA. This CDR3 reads CASSLWGTGANVLTF. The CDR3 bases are TGTGCCAGCAGCTTATGGGGCACTGGGGCCAACGTCCTGACTTTC.

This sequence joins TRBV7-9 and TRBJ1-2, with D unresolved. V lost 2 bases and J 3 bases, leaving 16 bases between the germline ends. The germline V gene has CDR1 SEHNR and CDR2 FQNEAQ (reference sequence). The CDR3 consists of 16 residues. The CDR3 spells CASSLIDAPLDYGYTF. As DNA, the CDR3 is TGTGCCAGCAGCTTAATTGATGCGCCTCTGGACTATGGCTACACCTTC.

In nucleotides, the CDR3 is TGCGCCAGCAGCCAATTGCGGGGATCAAGCGATGAGCAGTTCTTC. Translating it yields CASSQLRGSSDEQFF. This chain uses TRBV4-3 with TRBJ2-1, with TRBD2 as a possible D gene (6 bases). The CDR3 totals 15 residues. Trimming pared 2 bases from V and 8 bases from J, leaving 16 bases between. Germline loops: CDR1 LGHNA, CDR2 YSLEER.

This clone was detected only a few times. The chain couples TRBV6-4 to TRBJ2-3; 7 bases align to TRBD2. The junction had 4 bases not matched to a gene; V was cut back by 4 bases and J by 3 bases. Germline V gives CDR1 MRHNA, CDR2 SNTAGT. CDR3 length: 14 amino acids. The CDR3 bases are TGTGCCAGCAGTGGGAGCGGGGAAACAGATACGCAGTATTTT. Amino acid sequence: CASSGSGETDTQYF.

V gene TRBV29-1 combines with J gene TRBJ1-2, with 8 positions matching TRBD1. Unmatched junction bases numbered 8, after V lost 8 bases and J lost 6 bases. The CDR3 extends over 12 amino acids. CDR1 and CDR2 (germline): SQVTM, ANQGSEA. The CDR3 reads CSSQGASDGYTF. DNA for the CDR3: TGCAGCTCTCAGGGGGCATCTGATGGCTACACCTTC.

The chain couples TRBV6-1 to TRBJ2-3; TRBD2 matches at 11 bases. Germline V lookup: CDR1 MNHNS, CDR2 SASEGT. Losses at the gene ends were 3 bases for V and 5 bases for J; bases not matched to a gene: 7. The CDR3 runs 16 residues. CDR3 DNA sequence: TGTGCCAGCAGTGACTATAGCGGGAGGGCCGGAGATACGCAGTATTTT. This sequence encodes CASSDYSGRAGDTQYF.

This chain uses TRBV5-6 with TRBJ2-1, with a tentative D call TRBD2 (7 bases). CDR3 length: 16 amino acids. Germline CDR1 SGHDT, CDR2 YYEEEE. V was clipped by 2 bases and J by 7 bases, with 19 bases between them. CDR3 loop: CASSFEGGPLYNEQFF. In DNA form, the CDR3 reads TGTGCCAGCAGCTTCGAGGGGGGGCCTTTATATAATGAGCAGTTCTTC.

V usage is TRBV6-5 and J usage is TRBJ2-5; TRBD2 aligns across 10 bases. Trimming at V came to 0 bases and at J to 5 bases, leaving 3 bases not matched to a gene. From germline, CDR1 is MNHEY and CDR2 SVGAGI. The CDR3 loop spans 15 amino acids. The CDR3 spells CASSYSGTSEETQYF. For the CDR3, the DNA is TGTGCCAGCAGTTACTCCGGGACTAGCGAGGAGACCCAGTACTTC.

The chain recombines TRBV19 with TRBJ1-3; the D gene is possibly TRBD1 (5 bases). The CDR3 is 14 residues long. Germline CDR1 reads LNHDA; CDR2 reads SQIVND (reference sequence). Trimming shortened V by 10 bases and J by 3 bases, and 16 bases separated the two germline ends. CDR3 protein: CATATRGGGNTIYF. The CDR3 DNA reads TGTGCCACCGCAACCCGGGGGGGTGGAAACACCATATATTTT.

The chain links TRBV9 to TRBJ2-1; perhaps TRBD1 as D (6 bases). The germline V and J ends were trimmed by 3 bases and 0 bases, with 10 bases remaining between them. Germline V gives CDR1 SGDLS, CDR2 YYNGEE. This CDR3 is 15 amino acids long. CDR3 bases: TGTGCCAGCAGCGGGGACACGAGCTCCTACAATGAGCAGTTCTTC. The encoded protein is CASSGDTSSYNEQFF.